This T cell receptor beta chain was obtained from a study of blood T cell repertoires in COVID-19. The authors' processing: By means of reference gene primer amplification, nucleated cell counts were estimated. The data were produced by immunoSEQ multiplex PCR, yet TCRdb's version contains in-frame clones alone and is incomplete. That table gives V, J and clone size, and the DNA gave D and trimming. The data hold 150,000 to 200,000 clones, with 70% to 90% observed a single time. The sequenced sample consisted of peripheral blood. This clonotype was obtained from a man aged 60-69 years with acute or convalescent COVID-19.

CDR3 sequence: CASSLFGDQPQHF. The DNA for the CDR3 is TGTGCCAGCAGCTTATTCGGGGATCAGCCCCAGCATTTT. The chain joins TRBV7-9 to TRBJ1-5, with no clear D. Germline V CDR1 and CDR2: SEHNR, FQNEAQ (reference sequence). CDR3 length: 13 amino acids. V lost 2 bases and J 5 bases, leaving 7 bases between the germline ends.